This is a list of T cell receptor beta chains from one sample in a study of identical twins. Each CDR3 protein gets one entry after TCRdb re-called the 5' RACE reads with MiXCR. In the table there are 450,000 to 600,000 distinct CDR3 sequences, 20% to 25% of which are singletons. The sample was also linked to a second study, of yellow fever vaccine responses in identical twins.

Sequenced input: CD4+ T cells sorted from blood. Receptors originate from a woman aged 18-35 years in good health. Each CDR3 is given with its conserved first and last residue.

>13|TRBJ2-6|TRBV5-1
CASAPTGANVLTF
>19|TRBJ2-1|TRBV11-1
CASSSTGLALSSGGNEQFF
>18|TRBJ2-3|TRBV6-5
CASSYSSPSGGATDTQYF
>14|TRBJ2-5|TRBV6-5
CASSYSFREETQYF
>12|TRBJ1-2|TRBV20-1
CSARSPGGGYTF
>12|TRBJ1-4|TRBV20-1
CSASHQGRKLFF
>13|TRBJ2-3|TRBV10-2
CASRGLAGEPQYF
>14|TRBJ2-2|TRBV7-2
CASSLNLGTGELFF
>14|TRBJ2-1|TRBV12-3/TRBV12-4
CASSNRDGYNEQFF
>17|TRBJ2-1|TRBV5-1
CASSLTPLGNSYNEQFF
>18|TRBJ2-3|TRBV27
CASSTTSGRATSTDTQYF
>15|TRBJ1-6|TRBV3-1
CASSRIPAGDSPLHF
>15|TRBJ1-5|TRBV6-1
CASSVGQTNNQPQHF
>15|TRBJ2-3|TRBV27
CASSSWQGSTDTQYF
>15|TRBJ1-6|TRBV3-1
CASSRGQSLNSPLHF
>14|TRBJ1-6|TRBV9
CASSANTGNSPLHF
>15|TRBJ2-3|TRBV7-2
CASSLLPPGRDTQYF
>14|TRBJ2-3|TRBV27
CASSLRRAVDTQYF
>15|TRBJ2-3|TRBV6-1
CASSSGGAGEDTQYF
>16|TRBJ2-3|TRBV15
CATSRASGSVSDTQYF
>15|TRBJ2-5|TRBV5-1
CASSLGSQVAETQYF
>15|TRBJ2-3|TRBV11-2
CASSFVSGNTDTQYF
>15|TRBJ2-3|TRBV10-3
CAISDPRQDTDTQYF
>13|TRBJ2-1|TRBV12-3/TRBV12-4
CPSSRDVHNEQFF
>13|TRBJ1-5|TRBV10-3
CAISEGDNQPQHF
>13|TRBJ1-1|TRBV10-3
CAIRTPGDTEAFF
>17|TRBJ1-3|TRBV5-1
CASSSGDSSFSGNTIYF
>12|TRBJ1-6|TRBV12-3/TRBV12-4
CASSWGGPPLHF
>16|TRBJ2-4|TRBV28
CASSLWGGGAKNIQYF
>15|TRBJ1-1|TRBV7-3
CASSLMAGGKAEAFF
>14|TRBJ2-1|TRBV11-2
CASSPGIKYNEQFF
>15|TRBJ2-2|TRBV10-3
CAIGGQGAETGELFF
>11|TRBJ2-1|TRBV12-3/TRBV12-4
CASTRYDEQFF
>13|TRBJ1-6|TRBV7-9
CASMGAAGSPLHF
>13|TRBJ2-5|TRBV10-3
CAISQRGQETQYF
>16|TRBJ2-1|TRBV12-3/TRBV12-4
CASSSDGTSGSHEQFF